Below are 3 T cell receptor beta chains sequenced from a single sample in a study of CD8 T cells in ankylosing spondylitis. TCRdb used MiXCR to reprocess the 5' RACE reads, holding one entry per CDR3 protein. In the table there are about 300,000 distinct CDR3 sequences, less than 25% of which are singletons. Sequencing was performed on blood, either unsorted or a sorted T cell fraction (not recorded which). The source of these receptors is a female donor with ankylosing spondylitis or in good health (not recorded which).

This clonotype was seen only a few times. The CDR3, as DNA: TGCAGTGGAGGGACCTCGACACAAGAGACCCAGTACTTC. The encoded protein is CSGGTSTQETQYF. This sequence joins TRBV20-1 and TRBJ2-5; either TRBD1 or TRBD2 may supply D (5 bases each). V was trimmed by 7 bases and J by 2 bases, leaving 14 bases between them. The CDR3 totals 13 residues. The germline V gene has CDR1 DFQATT and CDR2 SNEGSKA (reference sequence).

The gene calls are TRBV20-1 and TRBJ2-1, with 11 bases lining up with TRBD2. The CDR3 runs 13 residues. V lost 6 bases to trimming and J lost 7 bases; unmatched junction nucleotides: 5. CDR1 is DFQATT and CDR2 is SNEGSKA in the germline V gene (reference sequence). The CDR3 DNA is TGCAGTGCAAATATAGCGGGAGGGAATGAGCAGTTCTTC. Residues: CSANIAGGNEQFF.

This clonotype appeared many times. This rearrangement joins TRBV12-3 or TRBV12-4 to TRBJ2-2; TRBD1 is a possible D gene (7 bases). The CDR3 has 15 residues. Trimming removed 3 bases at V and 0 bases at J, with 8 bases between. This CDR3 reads CASSFRGANTGELFF. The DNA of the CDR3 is TGTGCCAGCAGTTTCAGGGGGGCGAACACCGGGGAGCTGTTTTTT.